A single sample gave rise to the 8 T cell receptor beta chains below, sequenced in a study of technical replicates of blood from several donors. Clones were sequenced by immunoSEQ multiplex PCR, and TCRdb holds only the in-frame ones, with some missing. The sample lists over 60,000 clones; 85% to 90% were seen once. Source material: PBMCs. Receptor source: a human donor in good health. Some clones in this sample may be carry-over from other donors' samples.

V and J are TRBV27 and TRBJ2-2, with D possibly being TRBD1 (6 bases). V was clipped by 2 bases and J by 0 bases, with 7 bases between them. Per the germline V gene, CDR1 is MNHEY and CDR2 is SMNVEV (reference sequence). The CDR3 sequence is 15 residues long. The CDR3, as DNA: TGTGCCAGCAGTTTAGGACAGACGAACACCGGGGAGCTGTTTTTT. As protein: CASSLGQTNTGELFF.

This clone was counted once. The rearrangement links TRBV21-1 to TRBJ1-5. TRBV21-1 is flagged as a pseudogene. This CDR3 has 13 amino acids. CDR3 protein: CASRAHSNQPQHF. The DNA for the CDR3 is TGTGCCAGCAGAGCCCATAGCAATCAGCCCCAGCATTTT.

V usage is TRBV27 and J usage is TRBJ1-1; D might be TRBD1 (5 bases). Germline CDR1 reads MNHEY; CDR2 reads SMNVEV (reference sequence). Deletions cut 7 bases from V and 2 bases from J, with 17 bases between. There are 15 residues in the CDR3. The CDR3 reads CASKTGASSNTEAFF. Written as DNA, the CDR3 is TGTGCCAGCAAGACTGGGGCCTCCTCTAACACTGAAGCTTTCTTT.

This clone was counted between two and nine times. The chain recombines TRBV5-1 with TRBJ2-2, with D possibly TRBD1 on 5 matching bases. The CDR3 is 15 residues long. Germline loops: CDR1 SGHRS, CDR2 YFSETQ. V lost 0 bases, J lost 0 bases, and 6 bases lay in between. The CDR3 spells CASSLEGPNTGELFF. CDR3 nucleotide sequence: TGCGCCAGCAGCTTGGAGGGGCCGAACACCGGGGAGCTGTTTTTT.

The gene calls are TRBV5-4 and TRBJ2-1; TRBD2 matches 8 bases. CDR1 and CDR2 from the germline V gene are SGHNT and YYREEE (reference sequence). CDR3 length: 15 residues. Trimming took 3 bases from V and 5 from J; bases not matched to a gene: 7. The CDR3 nucleotides are TGTGCCAGCAGCTCCGGGAGTAGCGGGAACAATGAGCAGTTCTTC. Translation gives CASSSGSSGNNEQFF. Looking up the rest from reference TRBV5-4 and TRBJ2-1 gives the full variable domain: ETGVTQSPTHLIKTRGQQVTLRCSSQSGHNTVSWYQQALGQGPQFIFQYYREEENGRGNFPPRFSGLQFPNYSSELNVNALELDDSALYLCASSSGSSGNNEQFFGPGTRLTVL.

The chain links TRBV7-3 to TRBJ1-1; no clear D gene. CDR1 is SGHTA, CDR2 FQGTGA, per germline. Deletions cut 5 bases from V and 0 bases from J, with 7 bases between. CDR3 length: 13 residues. CDR3 in amino acids: CASSNSMNTEAFF. The DNA for the CDR3 is TGTGCCAGCAGCAATAGCATGAACACTGAAGCTTTCTTT.

This clone was seen a few times. The gene calls are TRBV7-7 and TRBJ2-3; TRBD2 matches at 10 bases. Germline CDR1 is SSHAT and CDR2 is FNYEAQ (reference sequence). There are 13 residues in the CDR3. Unmatched junction bases numbered 3, after V lost 2 bases and J lost 10 bases. This CDR3 reads CASSLSGTSAQYF. The CDR3 DNA is TGTGCCAGCAGCTTATCCGGGACTAGCGCGCAGTATTTT.

The rearrangement uses TRBV4-2 and TRBJ2-1; 11 bases match TRBD2. CDR1 and CDR2 (germline): LGHNA, YNFKEQ. V lost 4 bases, J lost 6 bases, and 2 bases stayed unmatched. This CDR3 region has 14 residues. In DNA, the CDR3 is TGTGCCAGCAGCCTGGGACTAGCGGTCAATGAGCAGTTCTTC. The encoded protein is CASSLGLAVNEQFF.